This TCR beta chain appears in the sequencing data of a study of TIL therapy for anti-PD-1-resistant metastatic lung cancer. Study as a whole: Progressing patients received lymphodepletion, expanded TIL infusion and IL-2. Most patients had lung adenocarcinoma. Tumors carried a median roughly 1.5 non-synonymous mutations per megabase.

The libraries were made with immunoSEQ v3. Libraries were sequenced to around 2 million read pairs (survey) or roughly 4.5-6 million (deep). Here immunoSEQ multiplex PCR was the method, and the copy in TCRdb shows in-frame clones only, minus some. Here the sample spans 55,000 to 65,000 clones, 55% to 75% being singletons. Germline V gene lookup returns CDR1 MNHNY and CDR2 SVGAGI (reference sequence). V lost 5 bases and J lost 4; bases outside the gene matches: 4. This CDR3 spans 14 amino acids. Time point here: pre-treatment sample, taken before nivolumab and TIL therapy. Sequenced here: blood, sampled at baseline. The TCR comes from a person aged 25 to 85 with non-small cell lung cancer. The V call is TRBV6-6, the J call TRBJ2-7; 11 bases agree with TRBD1. The CDR3 here is CASSDRDRGYEQYF. The CDR3 region has the DNA TGTGCCAGCAGTGACCGGGACAGGGGGTACGAGCAGTACTTC.